The source of this T cell receptor beta chain is a study of blood T cell repertoires in COVID-19. Background on the study: COVID-19 samples, acute and convalescent, were from the United States, Italy and Spain. Sample material is recorded as cDNA or gDNA derived from T cells, B-cell-depleted T cells, or PBMCs.

Study processing details: Reference gene primers were amplified, and this amplification served to estimate nucleated cell counts. The protocol was immunoSEQ multiplex PCR, while the TCRdb copy is restricted to in-frame clones and leaves out a portion. The DNA was the basis for D and trimming; V, J and clone size are from that table. This sample has about 310,000 clones, with around 91% found just once. Seattle patients were enrolled during active infection and followed longitudinally. The V gene's germline CDR1 is SGHAT and CDR2 FQNNGV. The length of the CDR3 is 13 residues. V lost 3 bases, J lost 3 bases, and 0 bases stayed unmatched.

The receptor's source is a woman in her thirties or forties with COVID-19, enrolled during active disease. The sample was peripheral blood. The chain is built from TRBV11-2 and TRBJ2-3; 7 bases match TRBD2. The CDR3 loop is CASSLGGTDTQYF. The CDR3 DNA reads as TGTGCCAGCAGCTTGGGAGGGACAGATACGCAGTATTTT.